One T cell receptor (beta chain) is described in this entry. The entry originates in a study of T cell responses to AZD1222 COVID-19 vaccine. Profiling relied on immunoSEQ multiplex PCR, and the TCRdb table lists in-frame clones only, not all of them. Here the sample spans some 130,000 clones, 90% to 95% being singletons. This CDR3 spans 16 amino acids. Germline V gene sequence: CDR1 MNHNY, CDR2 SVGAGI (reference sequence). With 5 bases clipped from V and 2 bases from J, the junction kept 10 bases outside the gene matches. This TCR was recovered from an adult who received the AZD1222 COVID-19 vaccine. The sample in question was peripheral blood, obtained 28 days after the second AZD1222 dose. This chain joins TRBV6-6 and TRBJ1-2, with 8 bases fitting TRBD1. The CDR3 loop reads CASSLLQGVGNYGYTF. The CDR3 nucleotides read TGTGCCAGCAGTCTCTTACAGGGGGTCGGGAACTATGGCTACACCTTC.